A single sample gave rise to the 14 T cell receptor beta chains below, sequenced in a study of T-cell reconstitution after alpha-beta-depleted transplantation in children. During its preparation, the TCRbeta library received unique molecular identifiers. Via MiXCR, TCRdb re-called the PCR reads, giving one row per CDR3 protein. The sample includes about 470,000 distinct CDR3 sequences, roughly two fifths seen only once; the top ten take 27%. The sample in question was PBMCs, obtained before TCRalphabeta/CD19-depleted stem cell transplant. The receptors shown here come from a girl aged 2 to 9 with aplastic anemia, due to receive a stem cell transplant.

The gene calls are TRBV6-5 and TRBJ2-3; D gene uncertain. The ends were cut back, 2 bases at V and 4 bases at J, with 10 bases in the middle. The CDR3 runs 14 residues. CDR1 is MNHEY and CDR2 is SVGAGI in the germline V gene. CDR3 sequence reads: CASSYEWKADTQYF. CDR3 coding DNA: TGTGCCAGCAGTTACGAGTGGAAGGCAGATACGCAGTATTTT.

The V gene is TRBV20-1, the J gene TRBJ2-5; D gene ambiguous. Looked up from germline, CDR1 is DFQATT and CDR2 is SNEGSKA (reference sequence). This CDR3 has 14 amino acids. The V end was cut by 1 base, the J end by 2 bases, with 11 bases between. CDR3 loop: CSARGGNHQETQYF. The DNA for the CDR3 is TGCAGTGCTAGAGGGGGAAACCATCAAGAGACCCAGTACTTC.

This clonotype was seen only a few times. The V gene is TRBV2, the J gene TRBJ2-1; the D gene is possibly TRBD2 (6 bases). Trimming shortened V by 5 bases and J by 4 bases, and 15 bases separated the two germline ends. Germline loops: CDR1 SNHLY, CDR2 FYNNEI. This CDR3 has 15 residues. The CDR3 DNA is TGTGCCAGCAGTCGGCAGGGACTTCAATACAATGAGCAGTTCTTC. Protein: CASSRQGLQYNEQFF.

This clonotype was seen many times. The J gene is TRBJ2-7, the V gene TRBV5-1, with TRBD1 matching over 8 bases. Germline V lookup: CDR1 SGHRS, CDR2 YFSETQ. There are 12 residues in the CDR3. Unmatched junction bases numbered 5, after V lost 7 bases and J lost 5 bases. This CDR3 reads CASRDRKDEQYF. CDR3 sequence (DNA): TGCGCCAGCCGGGACAGGAAAGACGAGCAGTACTTC.

The sample holds a few counts of this clonotype. The rearrangement joins TRBV28 to TRBJ2-1; the D gene is possibly TRBD2 (5 bases). Germline CDR1 MDHEN, CDR2 SYDVKM. Trimming removed 7 bases at V and 0 bases at J, with 13 bases between. The CDR3 covers 15 residues. Here the CDR3 DNA reads TGTGCCAGCATCTCCGAGGGCCTCTCCTACAATGAGCAGTTCTTC. Protein sequence: CASISEGLSYNEQFF.

The J gene is TRBJ2-2, the V gene TRBV15; D remains ambiguous. The CDR3 is 15 amino acids. The ends were cut back, 0 bases at V and 1 base at J, with 6 bases in the middle. Germline CDR1 LNHNV, CDR2 YYDKDF (reference sequence). The CDR3 nucleotides are TGTGCCACCAGCAGAGATGGGAAGAACACCGGGGAGCTGTTTTTT. It codes for CATSRDGKNTGELFF.

V gene TRBV5-1 combines with J gene TRBJ2-5; TRBD1 is a possible D gene (6 bases). The germline V and J ends were trimmed by 3 bases and 1 base, with 13 bases remaining between them. The CDR3 extends over 15 amino acids. Germline lookup yields CDR1 SGHRS and CDR2 YFSETQ. The CDR3 protein is CASSSRDTVQETQYF. The CDR3 nucleotides are TGCGCCAGCAGCTCCCGGGACACCGTCCAAGAGACCCAGTACTTC. The full variable domain, in which reference TRBV5-1 and TRBJ2-5 provide the parts outside the CDR3, is KAGVTQTPRYLIKTRGQQVTLSCSPISGHRSVSWYQQTPGQGLQFLFEYFSETQRNKGNFPGRFSGRQFSNSRSEMNVSTLELGDSALYLCASSSRDTVQETQYFGPGTRLLVL.

This clonotype was counted a few times. The chain joins TRBV12-5 to TRBJ2-1, with TRBD2 identical over 11 bases. Germline trimming cut 2 bases from V and 7 bases from J; bases unmatched to any gene: 10. Looked up from germline, CDR1 is LGHNT and CDR2 is FRNRAP. The CDR3 totals 17 residues. Here the CDR3 reads CASGLSSGTSGSNEQFF. CDR3 in DNA: TGTGCTAGTGGTTTGTCCTCCGGGACTAGCGGCTCAAATGAGCAGTTCTTC.

This sequence joins TRBV6-5 and TRBJ1-1; a possible D gene is TRBD1 (5 bases). CDR3 length equals 14 residues. CDR1 is MNHEY, CDR2 SVGAGI, per germline. Trimming left V 3 bases short and J 5 bases short, with 13 bases between. This CDR3 is CASSYDQGGTEAFF. The CDR3 nucleotides are TGTGCCAGCAGTTATGACCAGGGAGGAACTGAAGCTTTCTTT.

The CDR3 bases are TGTGCCAGCAGTTTAGGGTTAGGTTCCCACGAGCAGTACTTC. It translates to CASSLGLGSHEQYF. The V call is TRBV28, the J call TRBJ2-7; D remains ambiguous. The germline V and J ends were trimmed by 2 bases and 5 bases, with 13 bases remaining between them. This CDR3 spans 14 amino acids. The germline V gene has CDR1 MDHEN and CDR2 SYDVKM.

The gene calls are TRBV20-1 and TRBJ2-1, with D unclear. Trimming took off 6 bases at V and 15 bases at J, with 12 bases between the two ends. The CDR3 totals 9 residues. Looked up from germline, CDR1 is DFQATT and CDR2 is SNEGSKA (reference sequence). CDR3 sequence reads: CSAGGAGFF. DNA of the CDR3: TGCAGTGCGGGCGGAGCTGGGTTCTTC.

CDR3: CASSLAEPAVQFF. The DNA of the CDR3 is TGCGCCAGCAGCTTGGCCGAGCCAGCCGTGCAGTTCTTC. The J gene is TRBJ2-1, the V gene TRBV5-1, with unresolved D. CDR1 SGHRS and CDR2 YFSETQ come from the germline V gene. The CDR3 consists of 13 residues. V lost 0 bases and J 12 bases, leaving 13 bases between the germline ends.

This clonotype turned up a few times. The rearrangement joins TRBV5-1 to TRBJ2-7; 12 bases match TRBD2. The CDR3 is made up of 19 amino acids. Trimming took 4 bases from V and 5 from J; bases not matched to a gene: 19. Germline CDR1 reads SGHRS; CDR2 reads YFSETQ. Written as DNA, the CDR3 is TGCGCCAGCAGCCCCAGGACTAGCGGGAAGCCCGGGGGTTTGAACGAGCAGTACTTC. Translating it yields CASSPRTSGKPGGLNEQYF.

The V gene is TRBV5-4, the J gene TRBJ1-4, with 7 positions matching TRBD1. The ends lost 4 bases at V and 6 bases at J; junction bases unmatched: 9. The germline gives CDR1 SGHNT, CDR2 YYREEE (reference sequence). The length of the CDR3 is 15 residues. The CDR3 loop reads CASSRKGGADEKLFF. CDR3 DNA sequence: TGTGCCAGCAGCCGGAAAGGGGGCGCGGATGAAAAACTGTTTTTT. Filled out from reference TRBV5-4 and TRBJ1-4, the complete variable domain reads ETGVTQSPTHLIKTRGQQVTLRCSSQSGHNTVSWYQQALGQGPQFIFQYYREEENGRGNFPPRFSGLQFPNYSSELNVNALELDDSALYLCASSRKGGADEKLFFGSGTQLSVL.